These T cell receptor beta chains were read from a single sample in a study of blood T cell repertoires in COVID-19. Clones were read by immunoSEQ multiplex PCR, and TCRdb kept only the in-frame ones, dropping some. The sample yields about 200,000 clones, around 90% seen once. Material for sequencing was peripheral blood. Source of these receptors: a man in his sixties with active or convalescent COVID-19. CDR3s include the opening cysteine and the closing phenylalanine or tryptophan.

TRBJ1-1 TRBV5-1 CASSLKAATTEAFF
TRBJ2-5 TRBV5-5 CASRPGGPLLQETQYF
TRBJ1-2 TRBV2 CASSEQGQNYGYTF
TRBJ1-6 TRBV5-1 CASRLGTGYSPLHF
TRBJ2-1 TRBV27 CASSFRGHNEQFF
TRBJ1-2 TRBV5-5 CASQPMRGGGVDGYTF
TRBJ1-2 TRBV5-6 CASSYGQSNYGYTF
TRBJ1-1 TRBV15 CATSSPGLNTEAFF
TRBJ2-3 TRBV6-5 CASTLAGTDTQYF
TRBJ2-6 TRBV4-1 CASSLRQGWSVSGANVLTF
TRBJ1-1 TRBV18 CASSSLGGRETEAFF
TRBJ2-7 TRBV7-8 CASSYGAGTGSYEQYF
TRBJ1-6 TRBV30 CAWSTTGYNSPLHF
TRBJ2-3 TRBV13 CASSFWTSGDSTDTQYF
TRBJ1-5 TRBV5-1 CASSFGQNQPQHF
TRBJ1-4 TRBV15 CATSRGTGPGEEKLFF
TRBJ1-5 TRBV24-1 CATSEGGGSHQPQHF
TRBJ2-1 TRBV27 CASSLSGRVGNEQFF
TRBJ2-2 TRBV10-1 CASSPANTGELFF
TRBJ1-2 TRBV6-5 CASRQTEANYGYTF
TRBJ1-1 TRBV11-2 CASSLGPNRGAEAFF
TRBJ2-5 TRBV5-1 CASSLERLGDETQYF
TRBJ1-1 TRBV14 CASSQDRNTEAFF
TRBJ2-1 TRBV6-5 CASSYYNADSYNEQFF
TRBJ2-2 TRBV2 CASSKNGLAGTGELFF
TRBJ2-1 TRBV29-1 CSAAGQGNPYNEQFF
TRBJ1-4 TRBV27 CASSRSGSLNEKLFF
TRBJ1-2 TRBV5-1 CASSSDSQGYGYTF
TRBJ2-2 TRBV5-1 CASSLDRANTGELFF
TRBJ1-4 TRBV9 CASSVGGRALKLFF
TRBJ2-3 TRBV5-6 CASRRGQGFTDTQYF
TRBJ2-2 TRBV24-1 CATSDSRSGEAGELFF
TRBJ2-4 TRBV5-1 CASRTPGGNIQYF
TRBJ1-6 TRBV6-1 CASSEGPLGASPLHF
TRBJ2-1 TRBV20-1 CSASPPLAGVNEQFF
TRBJ2-2 TRBV5-1 CASRQGANTGELFF
TRBJ1-2 TRBV19 CASIKVGQGGYGYTF
TRBJ1-1 TRBV10-3 CAISGGLGAEAFF
TRBJ1-6 TRBV11-2 CASSLEARGSPLHF
TRBJ2-1 TRBV27 CASSFRVDNEQFF
TRBJ2-3 TRBV19 CASSFRDRGSDTQYF
TRBJ2-2 TRBV7-9 CASSPSGTNTGELFF
TRBJ2-7 TRBV25-1 CASSGDRGTYEQYF
TRBJ2-5 TRBV12-3/TRBV12-4 CASSSGEGETQYF
TRBJ1-5 TRBV5-1 CASSLTGGVFQPQHF
TRBJ1-2 TRBV12-3/TRBV12-4 CASSRQGNYGYTF
TRBJ1-6 TRBV6-6 CASGGQGNSPLHF
TRBJ1-6 TRBV24-1 CATPPGQNNSPLHF
TRBJ1-1 TRBV2 CASSPFGTENTEAFF
TRBJ2-7 TRBV4-2 CASSPSGGYSYEQYF
TRBJ2-3 TRBV5-1 CASSARQGVRADTQYF
TRBJ2-3 TRBV20-1 CSAPRTDTQYF
TRBJ1-2 TRBV6-5 CASSIRQVGYGYTF
TRBJ1-4 TRBV9 CASSVQGWGNEKLFF
TRBJ2-2 TRBV9 CASSAQGTIATGELFF
TRBJ1-3 TRBV5-4 CASSPTGGGNTIYF
TRBJ2-1 TRBV6-5 CASSSSGLLYNEQFF